These 32 T cell receptor beta chains originate from one sample sequenced in a study of OX40 agonist ivuxolimab in advanced cancers. The repertoire was sequenced with immunoSEQ multiplex PCR; TCRdb's copy has only in-frame clones and lacks some. The data hold 73,000 or so clones, with approximately 83% observed a single time. Sequencing was performed on CD4+ or CD8+ T cells sorted from blood, taken in a trial of the OX40 agonist ivuxolimab. All receptors come from an adult with an advanced solid tumor such as melanoma, head and neck, liver or kidney cancer.

The rearrangement uses TRBV6-5 and TRBJ2-4; 11 nucleotides line up with TRBD1. The CDR3 has 15 residues. Germline CDR1 MNHEY, CDR2 SVGAGI. The V segment lost 5 bases and the J segment 9 bases; nucleotides outside the gene matches: 9. In DNA, the CDR3 is TGTGCCAGCAGTAAACCCGGGACAGGGGGTGGCATTCAGTACTTC. Translation gives CASSKPGTGGGIQYF.

The CDR3 is CASSPRAGQGRHYEQYF. In DNA, the CDR3 is TGTGCCAGCAGCCCCAGGGCGGGACAGGGACGTCACTACGAGCAGTACTTC. J is TRBJ2-7 and V is TRBV7-2; 9 bases line up with TRBD1. Germline lookup yields CDR1 SGHTA and CDR2 FQGNSA. J was trimmed by 3 bases and V by 5 bases; bases with no gene match: 14. CDR3 size: 17 residues.

The chain joins TRBV5-1 to TRBJ2-6, with D unresolved. The CDR3 is 15 amino acids. CDR1 and CDR2 from the germline V gene are SGHRS and YFSETQ. V was cut by 1 base and J by 0 bases, with 5 bases left in between. CDR3 in amino acids: CASSLMSSGANVLTF. The CDR3 coding sequence is TGCGCCAGCAGCTTGATGAGCTCTGGGGCCAACGTCCTGACTTTC.

The V and J genes are TRBV7-2 and TRBJ1-1, with D tentatively TRBD1 (6 bases). Germline V lookup: CDR1 SGHTA, CDR2 FQGNSA. This CDR3 has 15 amino acids. The V end was cut by 4 bases, the J end by 0 bases, with 12 bases between. The CDR3 is CASSSPRTVNTEAFF. In DNA, the CDR3 is TGTGCCAGCAGCTCCCCCCGGACAGTGAACACTGAAGCTTTCTTT.

Note on this clone: The same CDR3 also results from other DNA sequences found in this sample. The chain uses TRBV7-2 and TRBJ2-1; D unclear. The CDR3 extends over 11 amino acids. Germline V gives CDR1 SGHTA, CDR2 FQGNSA. Between the trimmed V and J ends, which lost 5 bases and 7 bases, there was a span of 6 bases. CDR3 region: CASSLLNEQFF. The CDR3 DNA reads as TGTGCCAGCAGCCTACTAAATGAGCAGTTCTTC.

The chain combines TRBV28 with TRBJ2-1, with 9 positions matching TRBD2. V shed 8 bases, J shed 6 bases, and the junction held 11 bases outside the gene matches. Looked up from germline, CDR1 is MDHEN and CDR2 is SYDVKM. This CDR3 has 15 amino acids. CDR3 bases: TGTGCCAGCTGGAGGGCGGGAGGGCCGAGCAATGAGCAGTTCTTC. Translation gives CASWRAGGPSNEQFF.

The genes are TRBV18 and TRBJ2-1, with D possibly TRBD1 on 5 matching bases. From germline, CDR1 is KGHSH and CDR2 LQKENI. V was clipped by 2 bases and J by 2 bases, with 7 bases between them. The CDR3 totals 14 residues. CDR3 bases: TGTGCCAGCTCACCAGCAGGGACCTACAATGAGCAGTTCTTC. It translates to CASSPAGTYNEQFF.

The chain links TRBV18 to TRBJ1-4, with 7 positions matching TRBD1. CDR1 is KGHSH and CDR2 is LQKENI in the germline V gene. The V gene end was trimmed by 3 bases and the J gene end by 2 bases; junction bases not matched to a gene: 12. This CDR3 is 18 amino acids long. The CDR3 loop is CASSPGQASRWTNEKLFF. Here the CDR3 DNA reads TGTGCCAGCTCACCCGGACAGGCCTCTCGTTGGACTAATGAAAAACTGTTTTTT.

The chain has TRBV9 and TRBJ2-1, with D possibly being TRBD1 (6 bases). In germline, CDR1 is SGDLS, CDR2 YYNGEE. Between the trimmed V and J ends, which lost 4 bases and 4 bases, there was a span of 18 bases. The CDR3 covers 16 residues. CDR3 protein: CASSPGTNTNYNEQFF. CDR3 sequence (DNA): TGTGCCAGCAGCCCCGGGACAAATACAAATTACAATGAGCAGTTCTTC.

The rearrangement uses TRBV28 and TRBJ2-3, with D perhaps matching TRBD1 (6 bases). CDR3 size: 13 residues. Germline CDR1 is MDHEN and CDR2 is SYDVKM. V was shortened by 6 bases and J by 8 bases, with 15 bases between the two germline ends. The chain's CDR3 is CASSPDSRGTQYF. DNA for the CDR3: TGTGCCAGCAGCCCAGACAGCAGGGGTACGCAGTATTTT.

The CDR3 loop reads CASSQIAGNTGELFF. The CDR3 coding sequence is TGCGCCAGCAGCCAAATAGCGGGGAACACCGGGGAGCTGTTTTTT. The chain recombines TRBV4-3 with TRBJ2-2, with 7 nucleotides matching TRBD2. CDR3 length equals 15 residues. CDR1 is LGHNA, CDR2 YSLEER, per germline. V shed 2 bases, J shed 1 base, and the junction held 1 base outside the gene matches.

V usage is TRBV7-2 and J usage is TRBJ2-2; D is perhaps TRBD1 or TRBD2 (5 bases each). CDR1 and CDR2 (germline): SGHTA, FQGNSA. This CDR3 has 14 amino acids. Trimming removed 2 bases at V and 5 bases at J, with 9 bases between. The CDR3: CASSLTGRTGELFF. The DNA of the CDR3 is TGTGCCAGCAGCTTAACGGGGCGTACCGGGGAGCTGTTTTTT.

V is TRBV10-3 and J is TRBJ2-7, with 7 bases aligning to TRBD1. Trimming at V came to 0 bases and at J to 4 bases, leaving 12 bases not matched to a gene. CDR1 and CDR2 from the germline V gene are ENHRY and SYGVKD. The CDR3 runs 17 residues. The CDR3 here is CAISESQVDRDAYEQYF. DNA of the CDR3: TGTGCCATCAGTGAGTCCCAAGTTGACAGGGACGCGTACGAGCAGTACTTC.

This chain uses TRBV5-1 with TRBJ2-6; D perhaps matches TRBD1 (6 bases). This CDR3 is 16 amino acids long. Germline loops: CDR1 SGHRS, CDR2 YFSETQ. V lost 0 bases and J 1 base, leaving 8 bases between the germline ends. The CDR3 sequence is CASSLDGQSGANVLTF. The CDR3 coding sequence is TGCGCCAGCAGCTTGGATGGACAGTCTGGGGCCAACGTCCTGACTTTC.

The J gene is TRBJ2-6, the V gene TRBV28; no firm D call. Germline assignment: CDR1 MDHEN and CDR2 SYDVKM. CDR3 length: 15 amino acids. Trimming shortened V by 6 bases and J by 0 bases, and 9 bases separated the two germline ends. The DNA of the CDR3 is TGTGCCAGCAGACTGTTGGGCTCTGGGGCCAACGTCCTGACTTTC. Its protein product is CASRLLGSGANVLTF.

The chain has TRBV28 and TRBJ1-5; weak D call: TRBD1 (5 bases). The CDR3 extends over 17 amino acids. Trimming cost V 5 bases and J 0 bases, with 17 bases left between them. Germline assignment: CDR1 MDHEN and CDR2 SYDVKM. This chain's CDR3 is CASSLGHLTVSNQPQHF. CDR3 coding DNA: TGTGCCAGCAGTCTTGGGCACCTGACAGTTAGCAATCAGCCCCAGCATTTT.

A single count supports this clone. This sequence joins TRBV5-4 and TRBJ1-1; 7 bases are shared with TRBD1. Germline V gene data show CDR1 as SGHNT and CDR2 as YYREEE (reference sequence). The CDR3 extends over 14 amino acids. V dropped 3 bases and J dropped 1; count of bases not matched to a gene: 3. The CDR3 region has the DNA TGTGCCAGCAGCTGGGACAGTGGGAACACTGAAGCTTTCTTT. Translation: CASSWDSGNTEAFF.

The J gene is TRBJ2-2, the V gene TRBV5-1, with 10 bases aligning to TRBD1. The CDR3 spans 15 residues. Germline loops: CDR1 SGHRS, CDR2 YFSETQ. The junction had 5 bases not matched to a gene; V was cut back by 4 bases and J by 5 bases. Here the CDR3 reads CASSIRQGATGELFF. The CDR3 coding sequence is TGCGCCAGCAGCATAAGACAGGGGGCGACCGGGGAGCTGTTTTTT. Full variable domain (remainder filled in from reference TRBV5-1 and TRBJ2-2): KAGVTQTPRYLIKTRGQQVTLSCSPISGHRSVSWYQQTPGQGLQFLFEYFSETQRNKGNFPGRFSGRQFSNSRSEMNVSTLELGDSALYLCASSIRQGATGELFFGEGSRLTVL.

The count of this clone is one. In nucleotides, the CDR3 is TGTGCCAGTAGTATAAGTCTACAGGGGGACTACGAGCAGTACTTC. It encodes CASSISLQGDYEQYF. The J gene is TRBJ2-7, the V gene TRBV19; TRBD1 matches at 8 bases. The junction had 6 bases not matched to a gene; V was cut back by 2 bases and J by 3 bases. The CDR3 spans 15 residues. From germline, CDR1 is LNHDA and CDR2 SQIVND (reference sequence).

The chain combines TRBV4-1 with TRBJ2-3; TRBD1 might be the D (6 bases). CDR1 is MGHRA and CDR2 is YSYEKL in the germline V gene. Trimming pared 3 bases from V and 3 bases from J, leaving 16 bases between. This CDR3 has 16 residues. In nucleotides, the CDR3 is TGCGCCAGCAGCCAGCAGTATGGGGGCAGGACAGATACGCAGTATTTT. It codes for CASSQQYGGRTDTQYF.

This chain uses TRBV19 with TRBJ2-3, with D maybe TRBD2 (5 bases). V lost 5 bases and J lost 6, with 9 bases in between. Germline CDR1 and CDR2: LNHDA and SQIVND (reference sequence). CDR3 length: 12 residues. The CDR3 region is CASSPPGDTQYF. In nucleotides, the CDR3 is TGTGCCAGTAGTCCTCCGGGGGATACGCAGTATTTT.

This clone was observed a few times. V usage is TRBV11-3 and J usage is TRBJ2-5, with D unresolved. The germline V and J ends were trimmed by 2 bases and 6 bases, with 10 bases remaining between them. From germline, CDR1 is SGHNT and CDR2 YENEEA. The length of the CDR3 is 13 residues. This CDR3 reads CASSLSVEQTQYF. In DNA form, the CDR3 reads TGTGCCAGCAGCTTAAGTGTTGAGCAGACCCAGTACTTC.

The V gene is TRBV7-2, the J gene TRBJ2-1; D might be TRBD2 (6 bases). Trimming took 1 base from V and 7 from J, leaving 11 bases between them. Germline V gives CDR1 SGHTA, CDR2 FQGNSA. The CDR3 sequence is 14 residues long. CDR3 nucleotides: TGTGCCAGCAGCTTAGTTGCGGGATTAAATGAGCAGTTCTTC. It encodes CASSLVAGLNEQFF.

V is TRBV7-2 and J is TRBJ2-7; the match to TRBD1 covers 7 bases. Germline V gives CDR1 SGHTA, CDR2 FQGNSA. This CDR3 comprises 17 residues. Losses at the gene ends were 2 bases for V and 5 bases for J; bases not matched to a gene: 15. The CDR3 loop is CASSLTRPGTVGHEQYF. Here the CDR3 DNA reads TGTGCCAGCAGCTTAACGAGACCCGGGACAGTCGGCCACGAGCAGTACTTC.

The chain is built from TRBV5-1 and TRBJ2-3; D is perhaps TRBD1 (5 bases). Germline assignment: CDR1 SGHRS and CDR2 YFSETQ. With 3 bases removed from V and 4 bases from J, the gap between germline ends came to 12 bases. This CDR3 has 14 amino acids. CDR3 protein: CASSWGSAADTQYF. CDR3 coding DNA: TGCGCCAGCAGCTGGGGCTCGGCAGCAGATACGCAGTATTTT.

V gene TRBV6-5 combines with J gene TRBJ1-1; D is perhaps TRBD1 (6 bases). Trimming took off 0 bases at V and 1 base at J, with 6 bases between the two ends. The CDR3 is made up of 14 amino acids. Germline V CDR1 and CDR2: MNHEY, SVGAGI. This CDR3 reads CASSYSDRNTEAFF. The CDR3 nucleotides read TGTGCCAGCAGTTACTCGGACAGGAACACTGAAGCTTTCTTT.

This clone has just one count. The chain has TRBV14 and TRBJ2-4; 7 bases fit TRBD1. The CDR3 is 13 residues long. J lost 16 bases, V lost 1 base, and 10 bases had no gene match. Per the germline V gene, CDR1 is SGHDN and CDR2 is FVKESK. The CDR3 loop reads CASSQASTGAPYF. The CDR3 nucleotides read TGTGCCAGCAGCCAAGCATCAACAGGGGCTCCCTACTTC. Full variable domain (remainder filled in from reference TRBV14 and TRBJ2-4): EAGVTQFPSHSVIEKGQTVTLRCDPISGHDNLYWYRRVMGKEIKFLLHFVKESKQDESGMPNNRFLAERTGGTYSTLKVQPAELEDSGVYFCASSQASTGAPYFGAGTRLSVL.

The genes are TRBV4-1 and TRBJ2-1; 8 bases agree with TRBD2. Germline V lookup: CDR1 MGHRA, CDR2 YSYEKL. V gave up 0 bases and J gave up 7 bases; unmatched junction bases: 11. The CDR3 contains 17 residues. This CDR3 is CASSQEAIGGARNEQFF. CDR3 nucleotides: TGCGCCAGCAGCCAAGAGGCCATCGGGGGGGCACGGAATGAGCAGTTCTTC.

The V gene is TRBV7-2, the J gene TRBJ1-6; unclear D gene. Per germline, CDR1 SGHTA and CDR2 FQGNSA. The CDR3 is made up of 16 amino acids. Between the trimmed V and J ends, which lost 5 bases and 3 bases, there was a span of 14 bases. CDR3 bases: TGTGCCAGCAGCAATGGTCAATTGCTCTATAATTCACCCCTCCACTTT. Amino acids: CASSNGQLLYNSPLHF.

This clone has only a few counts. The rearrangement uses TRBV28 and TRBJ1-5, with D possibly being TRBD1 (5 bases). This CDR3 is 15 amino acids long. Trimming cost V 5 bases and J 5 bases, with 16 bases left between them. CDR1 and CDR2 (germline): MDHEN, SYDVKM. The chain's CDR3 is CASSPPAGGYQPQHF. CDR3 nucleotides: TGTGCCAGCAGTCCCCCGGCGGGGGGGTATCAGCCCCAGCATTTT.

The J gene is TRBJ1-2, the V gene TRBV7-2, with D hard to call. The V end was cut by 0 bases, the J end by 5 bases, with 13 bases between. Germline V CDR1 and CDR2: SGHTA, FQGNSA. The CDR3 is 15 residues long. CDR3 nucleotide sequence: TGTGCCAGCAGCTTAGCGGCACAGAACCTATATGGCTACACCTTC. Translating gives CASSLAAQNLYGYTF.

The chain employs TRBV29-1 and TRBJ2-1, with unresolved D. The length of the CDR3 is 12 residues. Germline lookup yields CDR1 SQVTM and CDR2 ANQGSEA. V lost 5 bases, J lost 2 bases, and 7 bases lay in between. The CDR3 region has the DNA TGCAGCGTTATCCGGGCCTACAATGAGCAGTTCTTC. As protein: CSVIRAYNEQFF.